This entry concerns a single T cell receptor beta chain. The data were obtained in a study of shared clonotypes between healthy human individuals. Using immunoSEQ multiplex PCR, the repertoire was profiled, and TCRdb retains in-frame clones only, with some absent. This table holds under 2,000,000 clones, approximately 94% found once. Only CD45RO-negative cells positively selected for CCR7 counted as naive CD8 cells, so terminally differentiated effector memory CD45RA+ cells were excluded. Trimming shortened V by 0 bases and J by 10 bases, and 10 bases separated the two germline ends. The CDR3 has 13 residues. The germline gives CDR1 MNHEY, CDR2 SVGAGI.

The specimen sequenced was naive CD8+ T cells sorted from blood. The chain links TRBV6-5 to TRBJ2-1; D remains ambiguous. This sequence was found in a man aged 18 to 30 in good health. The DNA of the CDR3 is TGTGCCAGCAGTTACTCAGGCAGTTGGGAGCAGTTCTTC. Translation: CASSYSGSWEQFF.